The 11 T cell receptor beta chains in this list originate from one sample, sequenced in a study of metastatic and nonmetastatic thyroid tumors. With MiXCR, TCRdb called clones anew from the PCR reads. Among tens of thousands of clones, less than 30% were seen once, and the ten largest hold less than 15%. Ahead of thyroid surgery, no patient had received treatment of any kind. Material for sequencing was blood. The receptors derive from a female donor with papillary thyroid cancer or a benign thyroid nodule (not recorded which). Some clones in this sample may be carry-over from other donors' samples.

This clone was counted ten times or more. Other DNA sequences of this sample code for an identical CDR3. In DNA form, the CDR3 reads TGTGCCAGTAGTCCTGGACAGGGGAGTATTGGTTACACCTTC. This encodes CASSPGQGSIGYTF. The chain recombines TRBV19 with TRBJ1-2; TRBD1 aligns across 9 bases. The CDR3 has 14 residues. The trim removed 5 bases at V and 11 bases at J, leaving 12 bases unmatched. In germline, CDR1 is LNHDA, CDR2 SQIVND (reference sequence).

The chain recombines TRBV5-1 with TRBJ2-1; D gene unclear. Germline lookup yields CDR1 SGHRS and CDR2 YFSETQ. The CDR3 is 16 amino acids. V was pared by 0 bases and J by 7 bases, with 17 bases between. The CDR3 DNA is TGCGCCAGCAGCTTGGGGTCCTTCAGCCGACGTAATGAGCAGTTCTTC. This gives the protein CASSLGSFSRRNEQFF. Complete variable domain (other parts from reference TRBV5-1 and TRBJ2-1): KAGVTQTPRYLIKTRGQQVTLSCSPISGHRSVSWYQQTPGQGLQFLFEYFSETQRNKGNFPGRFSGRQFSNSRSEMNVSTLELGDSALYLCASSLGSFSRRNEQFFGPGTRLTVL.

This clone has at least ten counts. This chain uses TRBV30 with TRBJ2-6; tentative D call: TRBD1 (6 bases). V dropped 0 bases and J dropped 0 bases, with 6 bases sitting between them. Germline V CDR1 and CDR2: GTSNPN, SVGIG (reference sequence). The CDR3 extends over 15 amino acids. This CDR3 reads CAWSVGGSGANVLTF. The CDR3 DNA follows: TGTGCCTGGAGTGTAGGGGGCTCTGGGGCCAACGTCCTGACTTTC.

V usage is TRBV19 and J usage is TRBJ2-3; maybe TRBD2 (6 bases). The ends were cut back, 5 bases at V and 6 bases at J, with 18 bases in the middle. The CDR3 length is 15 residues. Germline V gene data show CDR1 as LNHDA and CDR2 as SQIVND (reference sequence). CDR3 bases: TGTGCCAGTAGTCCGCTGGAGGGAGGAACGGATACGCAGTATTTT. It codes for CASSPLEGGTDTQYF.

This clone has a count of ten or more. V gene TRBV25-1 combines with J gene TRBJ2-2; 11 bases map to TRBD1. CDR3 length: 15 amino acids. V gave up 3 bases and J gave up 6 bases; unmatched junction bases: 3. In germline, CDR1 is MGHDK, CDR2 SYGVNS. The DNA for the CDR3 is TGTGCCAGCAGTGAGGGACAGGGGGAAGCCGGGGAGCTGTTTTTT. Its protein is CASSEGQGEAGELFF.

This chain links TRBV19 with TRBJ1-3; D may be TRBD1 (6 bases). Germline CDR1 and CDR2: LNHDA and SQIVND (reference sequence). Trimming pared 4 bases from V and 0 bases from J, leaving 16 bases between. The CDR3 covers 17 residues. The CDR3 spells CASSTGGGQGSGNTIYF. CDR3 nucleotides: TGTGCCAGTAGTACCGGAGGGGGGCAGGGCTCTGGAAACACCATATATTTT.

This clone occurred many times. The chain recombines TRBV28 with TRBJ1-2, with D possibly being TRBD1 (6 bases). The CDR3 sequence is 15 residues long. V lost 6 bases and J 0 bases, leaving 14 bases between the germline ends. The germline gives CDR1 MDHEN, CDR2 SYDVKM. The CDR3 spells CASSNLDSPNYGYTF. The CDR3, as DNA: TGTGCCAGCAGCAACCTGGACAGCCCTAACTATGGCTACACCTTC.

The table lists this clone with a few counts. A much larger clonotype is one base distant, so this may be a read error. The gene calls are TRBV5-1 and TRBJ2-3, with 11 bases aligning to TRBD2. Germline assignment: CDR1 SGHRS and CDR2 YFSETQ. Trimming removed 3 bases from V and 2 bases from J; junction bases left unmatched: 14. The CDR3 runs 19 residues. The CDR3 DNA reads TGCGCCAGCAGCTCCGTCCCGGGACTAGCGGTATTTACCACAGATACGCAGTATTTT. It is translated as CASSSVPGLAVFTTDTQYF.

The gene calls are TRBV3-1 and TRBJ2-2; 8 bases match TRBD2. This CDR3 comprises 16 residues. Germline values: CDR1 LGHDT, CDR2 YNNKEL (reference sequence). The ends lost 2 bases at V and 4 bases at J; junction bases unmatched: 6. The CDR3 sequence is CASSQHGRAGTGELFF. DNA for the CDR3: TGTGCCAGCAGCCAACACGGGAGGGCGGGCACCGGGGAGCTGTTTTTT.

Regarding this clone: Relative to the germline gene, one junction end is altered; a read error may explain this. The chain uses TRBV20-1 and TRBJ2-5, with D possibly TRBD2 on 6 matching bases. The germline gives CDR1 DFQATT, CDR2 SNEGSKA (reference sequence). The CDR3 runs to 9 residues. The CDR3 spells CSWGETRYF. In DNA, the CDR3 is TGCAGTTGGGGGGAGACCCGGTACTTC.

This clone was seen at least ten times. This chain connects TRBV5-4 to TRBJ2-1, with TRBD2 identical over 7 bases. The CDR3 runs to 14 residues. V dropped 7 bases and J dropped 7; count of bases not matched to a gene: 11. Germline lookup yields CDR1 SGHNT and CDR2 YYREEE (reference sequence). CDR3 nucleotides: TGTGCCAGCTCCCGGGGGTGGGAGGGTAATGAGCAGTTCTTC. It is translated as CASSRGWEGNEQFF.